The T cell receptor beta chain described here comes from a study of blood T cells in healthy people across ages. V lost 4 bases, J lost 5 bases, and 6 bases lay in between. Germline V gives CDR1 LGHDT, CDR2 YNNKEL (reference sequence). There are 11 residues in the CDR3. Next came a second PCR, run for 7 to 11 cycles, which used a sample-barcoded 5' primer along with a J-beta primer mix. TCRdb used MiXCR to reprocess the 5' RACE reads, holding one entry per CDR3 protein. The sample records some 640,000 distinct CDR3 sequences, about 52% being singletons. In this sample, this clonotype turned up a few times.

The receptor was isolated from a woman aged 60-75 years in good health. Sequenced sample: blood. The genes are TRBV3-1 and TRBJ2-7; D is perhaps TRBD1 (6 bases). CDR3 coding DNA: TGTGCCAGCAGCCGGACAGACGAGCAGTACTTC. Translated, it gives CASSRTDEQYF.